A single sample is the source of the 2 T cell receptor beta chains below, sequenced in a study of blood T cell repertoires in COVID-19. Using immunoSEQ multiplex PCR, the repertoire was profiled, and TCRdb retains in-frame clones only, with some absent. The profile shows some 120,000 clones, less than 90% of them singletons. The sample comprised PBMCs or T cells enriched from blood (not recorded which). These receptor sequences come from a man in his thirties or forties who had recovered from COVID-19.

The V and J genes are TRBV9 and TRBJ2-1; perhaps TRBD2 as D (5 bases). V was trimmed by 4 bases and J by 1 base, leaving 15 bases between them. Germline values: CDR1 SGDLS, CDR2 YYNGEE. The CDR3 is 16 residues long. The DNA of the CDR3 is TGTGCCAGCAGCCACACTAGTGGTGGATCCTACAATGAGCAGTTCTTC. This codes for CASSHTSGGSYNEQFF.

This chain joins TRBV9 and TRBJ2-3; perhaps TRBD2 as D (5 bases). Germline V gene sequence: CDR1 SGDLS, CDR2 YYNGEE. V lost 7 bases, J lost 1 base, and 16 bases lay in between. The CDR3 has 15 amino acids. The CDR3 sequence is CASAEVGKGTDTQYF. The DNA of the CDR3 is TGTGCCAGCGCCGAGGTCGGGAAGGGCACAGATACGCAGTATTTT. The variable domain in full, completed from reference TRBV9 and TRBJ2-3, reads DSGVTQTPKHLITATGQRVTLRCSPRSGDLSVYWYQQSLDQGLQFLIQYYNGEERAKGNILERFSAQQFPDLHSELNLSSLELGDSALYFCASAEVGKGTDTQYFGPGTRLTVL.